This TCR beta chain was captured in a study of glioma-infiltrating T cells. V lost 2 bases, J lost 8 bases, and 10 bases lay in between. CDR3 length: 12 residues. Germline loops: CDR1 DFQATT, CDR2 SNEGSKA (reference sequence). Using RNA template, CDR3s of TCR alpha and beta were amplified with iRepertoire arm-PCR. MiXCR, run by TCRdb on the multiplex PCR reads, gives a single entry per CDR3 protein. The sample holds around 140,000 distinct CDR3 sequences, about two fifths seen once. V gene TRBV20-1 combines with J gene TRBJ2-1; D not certain. The receptor comes from a human donor with low-grade glioma or glioblastoma, undergoing nonglioma brain surgery, or in good health (not recorded which). The sample taken for sequencing was glioma tissue, nonneoplastic brain tissue, or PBMCs (not recorded which). CDR3 residues: CSARPHNYEQFF. DNA for the CDR3: TGCAGTGCTAGACCCCATAACTATGAGCAGTTCTTC.